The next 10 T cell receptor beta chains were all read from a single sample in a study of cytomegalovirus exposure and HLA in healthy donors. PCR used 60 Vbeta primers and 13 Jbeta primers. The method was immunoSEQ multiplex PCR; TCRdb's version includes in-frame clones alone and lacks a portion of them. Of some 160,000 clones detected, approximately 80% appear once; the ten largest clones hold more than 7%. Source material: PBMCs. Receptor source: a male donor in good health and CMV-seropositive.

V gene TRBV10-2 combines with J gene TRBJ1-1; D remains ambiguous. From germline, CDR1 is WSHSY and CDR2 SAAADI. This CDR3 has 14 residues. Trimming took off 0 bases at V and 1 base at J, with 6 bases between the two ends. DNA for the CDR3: TGCGCCAGCAGTGAGTCGTTCGGGAACACTGAAGCTTTCTTT. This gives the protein CASSESFGNTEAFF.

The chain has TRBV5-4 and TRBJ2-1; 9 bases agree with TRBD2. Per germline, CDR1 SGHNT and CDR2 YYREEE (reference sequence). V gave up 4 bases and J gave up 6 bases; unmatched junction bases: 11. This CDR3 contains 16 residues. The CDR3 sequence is CASSGGGDLLGNEQFF. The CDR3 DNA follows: TGTGCCAGCAGCGGCGGGGGGGACCTCCTAGGCAATGAGCAGTTCTTC.

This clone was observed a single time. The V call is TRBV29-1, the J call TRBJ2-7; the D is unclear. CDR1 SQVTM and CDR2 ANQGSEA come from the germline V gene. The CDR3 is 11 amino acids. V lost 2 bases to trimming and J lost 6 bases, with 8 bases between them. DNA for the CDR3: TGCAGCGTTGAATTTGGGCCCGAGCAGTACTTC. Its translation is CSVEFGPEQYF.

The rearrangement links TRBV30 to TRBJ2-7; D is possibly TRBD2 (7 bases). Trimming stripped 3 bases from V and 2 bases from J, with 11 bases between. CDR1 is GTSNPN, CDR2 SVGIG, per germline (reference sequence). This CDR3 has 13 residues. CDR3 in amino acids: CAWRTGGTYEQYF. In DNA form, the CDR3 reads TGTGCCTGGAGGACGGGGGGCACCTACGAGCAGTACTTC.

CDR3 DNA: TGCAGCGTTTCCGGGATTAGCACAGATACGCAGTATTTT. It encodes CSVSGISTDTQYF. V and J are TRBV29-1 and TRBJ2-3, with a weak D call TRBD2 (5 bases). Looked up from germline, CDR1 is SQVTM and CDR2 is ANQGSEA. The CDR3 contains 13 residues. Trimming pared 5 bases from V and 0 bases from J, leaving 9 bases between.

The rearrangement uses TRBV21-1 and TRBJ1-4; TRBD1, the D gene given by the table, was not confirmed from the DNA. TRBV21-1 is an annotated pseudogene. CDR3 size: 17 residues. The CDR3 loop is CASSRGQIGGTNEKLFF. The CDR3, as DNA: TGTGCCAGCAGCAGGGGACAGATCGGCGGAACTAATGAAAAACTGTTTTTT.

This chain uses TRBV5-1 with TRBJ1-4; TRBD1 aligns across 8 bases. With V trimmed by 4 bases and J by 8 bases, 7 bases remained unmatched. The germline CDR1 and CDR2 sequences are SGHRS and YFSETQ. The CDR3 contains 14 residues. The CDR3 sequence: CASSQGQVPEKLFF. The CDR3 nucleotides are TGCGCCAGCAGCCAGGGACAGGTCCCCGAAAAACTGTTTTTT.

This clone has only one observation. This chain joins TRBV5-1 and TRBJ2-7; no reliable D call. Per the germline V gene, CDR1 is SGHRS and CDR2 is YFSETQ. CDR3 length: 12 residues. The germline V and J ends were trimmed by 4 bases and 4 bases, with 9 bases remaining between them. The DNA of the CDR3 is TGCGCCAGCAGCCCTCCCACATACGAGCAGTACTTC. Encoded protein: CASSPPTYEQYF. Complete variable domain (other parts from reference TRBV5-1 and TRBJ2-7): KAGVTQTPRYLIKTRGQQVTLSCSPISGHRSVSWYQQTPGQGLQFLFEYFSETQRNKGNFPGRFSGRQFSNSRSEMNVSTLELGDSALYLCASSPPTYEQYFGPGTRLTVT.

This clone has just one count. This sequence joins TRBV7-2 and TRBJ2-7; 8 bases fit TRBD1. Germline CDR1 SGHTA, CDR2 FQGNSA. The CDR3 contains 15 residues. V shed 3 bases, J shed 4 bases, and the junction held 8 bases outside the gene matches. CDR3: CASSFGGTGLYEQYF. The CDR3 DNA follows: TGTGCCAGCAGCTTCGGCGGGACAGGATTATACGAGCAGTACTTC.

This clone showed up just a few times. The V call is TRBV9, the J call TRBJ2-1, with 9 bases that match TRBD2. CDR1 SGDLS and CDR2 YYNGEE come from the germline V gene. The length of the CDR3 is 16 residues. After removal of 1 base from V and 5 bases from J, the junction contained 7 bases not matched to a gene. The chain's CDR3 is CASSVPLAGHNNEQFF. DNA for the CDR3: TGTGCCAGCAGCGTACCACTAGCGGGCCACAACAATGAGCAGTTCTTC.